This is a list of T cell receptor beta chains from one sample in a study of blood T cell repertoires in COVID-19. Produced via immunoSEQ multiplex PCR; TCRdb's table is partial and in-frame only. The repertoire holds about 160,000 clones, with over 80% as singletons. The source material was peripheral blood. These receptors were taken from a woman older than 75 with active or convalescent COVID-19. Both conserved end residues are part of each CDR3. The D gene is left open where the match is weak. Only some rows state a clone size, as once, few, many or a class for expanded clones.

TRBJ1-2 | - | - | TRBV7-3 | TGTGCCAGCAGCTTAAATCCCCGGGACACCTATGGCTACACCTTC | CASSLNPRDTYGYTF
TRBJ2-2 | - | - | TRBV14 | TGTGCCAGCAGCCTAACAGGGCTTAACACCGGGGAGCTGTTTTTT | CASSLTGLNTGELFF
TRBJ1-5 | - | - | TRBV6-4 | TGTGCCAGCATAAGGCAGGGCGGCAATCAGCCCCAGCATTTT | CASIRQGGNQPQHF
TRBJ1-2 | TRBD1 | - | TRBV7-2 | TGTGCCAGCAGCTTGGGACAGGTTGGGGTCGGAGGCTACACCTTC | CASSLGQVGVGGYTF
TRBJ2-2 | TRBD1 | - | TRBV7-9 | TGTGCCAGCAGCTTAAAGGGGGCGTCCGGGGAGCTGTTTTTT | CASSLKGASGELFF
TRBJ1-2 | - | - | TRBV29-1 | TGCAGCGTTGAACAGGGGTCGGGCTACACCTTC | CSVEQGSGYTF
TRBJ1-2 | TRBD1 | few | TRBV5-4 | TGTGCCAGCAGCAAGACAGGGTTAGGCTACACCTTC | CASSKTGLGYTF
TRBJ2-1 | - | many | TRBV7-6 | TGTGCCAGCAGCCCCTCGGGGTACTCCTACAATGAGCAGTTCTTC | CASSPSGYSYNEQFF
TRBJ1-4 | TRBD1 | many | TRBV7-9 | TGTGCCAGCAGCATAGGGGACAGCGTGAATGAAAAACTGTTTTTT | CASSIGDSVNEKLFF
TRBJ1-1 | - | - | TRBV5-5 | TGTGCCAGCAGCTTTCGAGATGTGAACACTGAAGCTTTCTTT | CASSFRDVNTEAFF
TRBJ1-2 | TRBD1 | - | TRBV27 | TGTGCCAGCAGTTTAGGACAGGGGGCAGATGGCTACACCTTC | CASSLGQGADGYTF